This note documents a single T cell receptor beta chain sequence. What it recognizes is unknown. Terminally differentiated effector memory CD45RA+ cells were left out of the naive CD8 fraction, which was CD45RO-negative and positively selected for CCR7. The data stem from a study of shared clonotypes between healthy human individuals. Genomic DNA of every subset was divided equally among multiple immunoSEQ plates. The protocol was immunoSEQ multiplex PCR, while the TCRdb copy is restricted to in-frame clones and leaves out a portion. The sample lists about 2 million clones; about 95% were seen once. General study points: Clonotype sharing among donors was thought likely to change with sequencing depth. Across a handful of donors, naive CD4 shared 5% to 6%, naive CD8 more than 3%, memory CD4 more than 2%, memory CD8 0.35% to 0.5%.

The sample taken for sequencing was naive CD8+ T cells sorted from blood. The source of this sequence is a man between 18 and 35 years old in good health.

The CDR3 coding sequence is TGCGCCAGCAGTGGGGGACTAGCGGGTGAGAAACCTAGCACAGATACGCAGTATTTT. This gives the protein CASSGGLAGEKPSTDTQYF. The chain combines TRBV10-1 with TRBJ2-3; 12 bases fit TRBD2. With V trimmed by 4 bases and J by 0 bases, 11 bases remained unmatched. The CDR3 has 19 residues. Germline V gene lookup returns CDR1 WNHNN and CDR2 SYGVQD (reference sequence).